One sample yielded the 32 T cell receptor beta chains listed below, sequenced in a study of beta chain features in type 1 diabetes. Expressed TCRB transcripts were sequenced because the isolated RNA had all been reverse transcribed beforehand. Libraries were prepared by immunoSEQ multiplex PCR; TCRdb keeps only in-frame clonotypes and omits some of them. The data show around 150,000 clones, about a tenth seen once. For these TCRs, the target antigens are not known. Notes on the study in general: Across all four CD4+ subsets, people with type 1 diabetes showed modestly shorter TCRB CDR3s.

Sequencing was carried out using central memory CD4+ T cells from blood. All receptors derive from a man younger than 40 with type 1 diabetes.

This clone was recorded a few times. The rearrangement links TRBV13 to TRBJ2-7; 9 bases are shared with TRBD2. From germline, CDR1 is PRHDT and CDR2 FYEKMQ (reference sequence). The CDR3 has 15 amino acids. J gave up 6 bases and V 0 bases, and 6 bases lay outside the gene matches. CDR3 region: CASSLGLGTSSEQYF. The CDR3 DNA is TGTGCCAGCAGCTTAGGCCTTGGGACTAGCTCCGAGCAGTACTTC.

This clone was picked up a small number of times. The V and J genes are TRBV18 and TRBJ2-7; 9 bases are a match to TRBD1. The ends lost 3 bases at V and 13 bases at J; junction bases unmatched: 16. CDR1 is KGHSH, CDR2 LQKENI, per germline. This CDR3 has 15 residues. The CDR3 nucleotides are TGTGCCAGCTCACCCGGAGGGGAAGGACAGGGGTTTCGATACTTC. Translation gives CASSPGGEGQGFRYF.

This clone was detected only a few times. This sequence joins TRBV29-1 and TRBJ1-1; no clear D. This CDR3 comprises 14 residues. The V and J ends lost 6 bases and 1 base respectively, with 15 bases between them. Germline-derived CDR1 and CDR2 are SQVTM and ANQGSEA. This CDR3 is CSVRPRGTNTEAFF. CDR3 DNA: TGCAGCGTCCGACCCCGGGGTACGAACACTGAAGCTTTCTTT.

The chain uses TRBV25-1 and TRBJ2-7, with D possibly being TRBD1 (6 bases). The CDR3 extends over 13 amino acids. Germline CDR1 MGHDK, CDR2 SYGVNS. CDR3 sequence: CASSGKGAYEQYF. The CDR3 DNA reads as TGTGCTTCGTCTGGGAAGGGGGCCTACGAGCAGTACTTC.

This chain connects TRBV4-3 to TRBJ2-7, with TRBD2 as a possible D gene (7 bases). CDR3 length equals 14 residues. Germline V gene sequence: CDR1 LGHNA, CDR2 YSLEER. The V gene lost 2 bases and the J gene lost 6 bases, with 14 bases spanning the gap. This CDR3 is CASSQIEGEGEQYF. The CDR3 DNA is TGCGCCAGCAGCCAAATTGAGGGGGAGGGCGAGCAGTACTTC.

The chain is built from TRBV7-2 and TRBJ1-2, with D possibly matching TRBD1 (5 bases). Per the germline V gene, CDR1 is SGHTA and CDR2 is FQGNSA. With 2 bases removed from V and 2 bases from J, the gap between germline ends came to 15 bases. The CDR3 is 16 amino acids. The CDR3, as DNA: TGTGCCAGCAGCTTATCGTCGGTAGGGGCGAACTATGGCTACACCTTC. This sequence encodes CASSLSSVGANYGYTF. Looking up the rest from reference TRBV7-2 and TRBJ1-2 gives the full variable domain: GAGVSQSPSNKVTEKGKDVELRCDPISGHTALYWYRQSLGQGLEFLIYFQGNSAPDKSGLPSDRFSAERTGGSVSTLTIQRTQQEDSAVYLCASSLSSVGANYGYTFGSGTRLTVV.

This rearrangement joins TRBV5-1 to TRBJ2-2; 8 bases align to TRBD2. V lost 0 bases and J lost 7; bases outside the gene matches: 14. The CDR3 has 18 residues. Germline lookup yields CDR1 SGHRS and CDR2 YFSETQ. CDR3 in amino acids: CASSLGPGLGEYGGELFF. CDR3 DNA: TGCGCCAGCAGCTTGGGTCCGGGACTAGGAGAGTATGGCGGGGAGCTGTTTTTT.

This clone was observed a few times. The chain is built from TRBV2 and TRBJ1-1; D is perhaps TRBD1 (6 bases). Between the trimmed V and J ends, which lost 4 bases and 0 bases, there was a span of 9 bases. The CDR3 has 14 amino acids. The germline V gene has CDR1 SNHLY and CDR2 FYNNEI. In DNA form, the CDR3 reads TGTGCCAGCAGTGGACAGGCTATGAACACTGAAGCTTTCTTT. As protein: CASSGQAMNTEAFF.

This clone came up a few times. The gene calls are TRBV5-1 and TRBJ2-1; 8 bases agree with TRBD1. Germline lookup yields CDR1 SGHRS and CDR2 YFSETQ. The CDR3 totals 15 residues. The V and J ends lost 4 bases and 2 bases, in that order; junction bases with no gene match: 5. The DNA for the CDR3 is TGCGCCAGCAGCATACAGGGGGAGACCTACAATGAGCAGTTCTTC. Its translation: CASSIQGETYNEQFF.

This rearrangement joins TRBV4-2 to TRBJ2-2, with a possible D match to TRBD2 (6 bases). The CDR3 extends over 18 amino acids. V was clipped by 3 bases and J by 1 base, with 18 bases between them. Per germline, CDR1 LGHNA and CDR2 YNFKEQ. The chain's CDR3 is CASSQGGTAGENTGELFF. CDR3 bases: TGTGCCAGCAGCCAGGGGGGTACAGCGGGCGAGAACACCGGGGAGCTGTTTTTT.

This clone was counted a few times. Other DNA sequences in this specimen translate into the identical CDR3. The genes are TRBV5-6 and TRBJ2-5; 9 nucleotides agree with TRBD1. Germline V gene sequence: CDR1 SGHDT, CDR2 YYEEEE. CDR3 length: 13 residues. J gave up 5 bases and V 2 bases, and 1 base lay outside the gene matches. The CDR3 DNA reads TGTGCCAGCAGCTTACAGGGGGCGGAGACCCAGTACTTC. This codes for CASSLQGAETQYF.

The chain combines TRBV7-3 with TRBJ2-1; the D gene is possibly TRBD1 (5 bases). V gave up 5 bases and J gave up 5 bases, with 16 bases separating them. Germline assignment: CDR1 SGHTA and CDR2 FQGTGA. The CDR3 loop spans 15 amino acids. CDR3 coding DNA: TGTGCCAGCAGCCCCCGTGGGGCCGTAAACAATGAGCAGTTCTTC. Its translation is CASSPRGAVNNEQFF.

The rearrangement links TRBV5-4 to TRBJ2-4; D possibly corresponds to TRBD1 (5 bases). Trimming stripped 0 bases from V and 7 bases from J, with 11 bases between. This CDR3 has 14 residues. CDR1 and CDR2 (germline): SGHNT, YYREEE (reference sequence). The CDR3 nucleotides are TGTGCCAGCAGCTTGGACAGGATAAGGAACATTCAGTACTTC. Its protein is CASSLDRIRNIQYF.

This rearrangement joins TRBV7-8 to TRBJ1-2, with TRBD1 as a possible D gene (5 bases). CDR1 is SGHVS, CDR2 FQNEAQ, per germline. Trimming shortened V by 5 bases and J by 4 bases, and 14 bases separated the two germline ends. This CDR3 is 14 amino acids long. The CDR3 is CASSVDGGTYGYTF. DNA for the CDR3: TGTGCCAGCAGCGTAGACGGAGGGACCTATGGCTACACCTTC.

The CDR3 region is CASSFGVAEGEQYF. CDR3 coding DNA: TGCGCCAGCAGCTTTGGAGTGGCAGAAGGTGAGCAGTACTTC. The chain recombines TRBV5-1 with TRBJ2-7; D is ambiguous. Germline V lookup: CDR1 SGHRS, CDR2 YFSETQ. This CDR3 is built from 14 residues. V was cut by 2 bases and J by 7 bases, with 16 bases left in between.

The chain is built from TRBV28 and TRBJ2-1, with 10 bases that match TRBD2. The CDR3 contains 15 residues. Unmatched junction bases numbered 6, after V lost 6 bases and J lost 4 bases. Germline loops: CDR1 MDHEN, CDR2 SYDVKM. The CDR3 reads CASSATSGIYNEQFF. CDR3 sequence (DNA): TGTGCCAGCAGCGCAACTAGCGGGATATACAATGAGCAGTTCTTC.

This clone was detected only a few times. The chain combines TRBV5-1 with TRBJ2-7, with D possibly matching TRBD1 (6 bases). Deletions cut 4 bases from V and 3 bases from J, with 8 bases between. CDR1 is SGHRS and CDR2 is YFSETQ in the germline V gene. The CDR3 length is 12 residues. The CDR3 spells CASSLQGYEQYF. The CDR3, as DNA: TGCGCCAGCAGCCTACAGGGCTACGAGCAGTACTTC.

The V call is TRBV2, the J call TRBJ1-2; 10 bases are a match to TRBD1. The CDR3 extends over 14 amino acids. Germline V gives CDR1 SNHLY, CDR2 FYNNEI. Losses at the gene ends were 3 bases for V and 6 bases for J; bases not matched to a gene: 4. Here the CDR3 reads CASSEWTGGDGYTF. In DNA, the CDR3 is TGTGCCAGCAGTGAGTGGACAGGGGGGGATGGCTACACCTTC.

The V gene is TRBV27, the J gene TRBJ1-4; 7 nucleotides line up with TRBD1. Germline loops: CDR1 MNHEY, CDR2 SMNVEV (reference sequence). The V and J ends lost 5 bases and 6 bases, in that order; junction bases with no gene match: 9. There are 15 residues in the CDR3. CDR3 DNA: TGTGCCAGCAGTACCTCTTCAGGGGGGTATGAAAAACTGTTTTTT. This gives the protein CASSTSSGGYEKLFF.

The chain carries TRBV6-1 and TRBJ1-2; 10 bases are a match to TRBD1. The V and J ends lost 3 bases and 2 bases, in that order; junction bases with no gene match: 6. The CDR3 runs 16 residues. Germline V gene data show CDR1 as MNHNS and CDR2 as SASEGT. The CDR3 spells CASSERDRGQNYGYTF. The CDR3 nucleotides are TGTGCCAGCAGTGAGAGGGACAGGGGCCAGAACTATGGCTACACCTTC.

This clone was detected only a few times. The rearrangement links TRBV27 to TRBJ1-1; tentative D call: TRBD1 (6 bases). Germline CDR1 MNHEY, CDR2 SMNVEV (reference sequence). The V gene lost 0 bases and the J gene lost 1 base, with 9 bases spanning the gap. The CDR3 length is 15 residues. The CDR3 sequence is CASSLSTGWNTEAFF. CDR3 DNA: TGTGCCAGCAGTTTATCTACAGGGTGGAACACTGAAGCTTTCTTT.

The rearrangement joins TRBV7-9 to TRBJ2-7, with D hard to call. The V gene's germline CDR1 is SEHNR and CDR2 FQNEAQ (reference sequence). The CDR3 spans 13 residues. Trimming left V 8 bases short and J 5 bases short, with 16 bases between. This chain's CDR3 is CASARGSFDEQYF. For the CDR3, the DNA is TGTGCCAGCGCCCGTGGTAGCTTCGACGAGCAGTACTTC. Full variable domain (outside the CDR3, taken from reference TRBV7-9 and TRBJ2-7): DTGVSQNPRHKITKRGQNVTFRCDPISEHNRLYWYRQTLGQGPEFLTYFQNEAQLEKSRLLSDRFSAERPKGSFSTLEIQRTEQGDSAMYLCASARGSFDEQYFGPGTRLTVT.

The genes are TRBV25-1 and TRBJ1-1; D might be TRBD1 (6 bases). The CDR3 totals 16 residues. Germline CDR1 reads MGHDK; CDR2 reads SYGVNS. Deletions cut 1 base from V and 3 bases from J, with 15 bases between. CDR3 in DNA: TGTGCCAGCAGTGAATTAGGAGCAGGGGAACACACTGAAGCTTTCTTT. Protein: CASSELGAGEHTEAFF.

The gene calls are TRBV30 and TRBJ2-2; a weak D match, TRBD1 (7 bases). The CDR3 sequence is 13 residues long. Trimming left V 6 bases short and J 6 bases short, with 14 bases between. CDR1 and CDR2 (germline): GTSNPN, SVGIG (reference sequence). Here the CDR3 DNA reads TGTGCCTGTAACAGGGGAGGAGCCGGGGAGCTGTTTTTT. Protein: CACNRGGAGELFF.

This chain uses TRBV9 with TRBJ2-7, with 11 bases fitting TRBD1. Germline CDR1 and CDR2: SGDLS and YYNGEE. V dropped 2 bases and J dropped 4; count of bases not matched to a gene: 2. The CDR3 is made up of 14 amino acids. CDR3 bases: TGTGCCAGCAGCGTGGGACAGGGGGTTTACGAGCAGTACTTC. Translated: CASSVGQGVYEQYF.

There are a few counts of this clone. V is TRBV4-2 and J is TRBJ2-2; 9 bases are shared with TRBD2. This CDR3 has 18 residues. Trimming cost V 1 base and J 6 bases; bases outside gene matches: 12. Germline V CDR1 and CDR2: LGHNA, YNFKEQ. CDR3 sequence: CASSQASSSGIGSGELFF. In DNA, the CDR3 is TGTGCCAGCAGCCAAGCCTCTTCTAGCGGGATAGGATCCGGGGAGCTGTTTTTT.

The genes are TRBV29-1 and TRBJ1-4, with TRBD1 matching 7 bases. The CDR3 is 15 residues long. The germline V gene encodes CDR1 SQVTM and CDR2 ANQGSEA. V was clipped by 4 bases and J by 6 bases; unmatched bases: 11. CDR3 sequence reads: CSVGDQGGIYEKLFF. DNA for the CDR3: TGCAGCGTTGGCGACCAAGGGGGCATCTATGAAAAACTGTTTTTT.

This sequence joins TRBV7-2 and TRBJ2-3; D may be TRBD2 (6 bases). This CDR3 comprises 15 residues. The V gene's germline CDR1 is SGHTA and CDR2 FQGNSA. Deletions cut 6 bases from V and 2 bases from J, with 15 bases between. The CDR3 is CASRQPGLLTDTQYF. In nucleotides, the CDR3 is TGTGCCAGCAGGCAGCCGGGACTTCTCACAGATACGCAGTATTTT.

With regard to this clone: One end of the junction does not line up with germline, which may come from a read error. The rearrangement joins TRBV4-3 to TRBJ1-1; TRBD1 might be the D (6 bases). The length of the CDR3 is 14 residues. The germline V gene encodes CDR1 LGHNA and CDR2 YSLEER. CDR3 amino acids: CASSPQRGTTLLGF. The CDR3 DNA sequence: TGCGCCAGCAGCCCCCAAAGGGGGACGACGTTATTGGGTTTT.

This clone has only a few counts. V gene TRBV5-1 combines with J gene TRBJ2-3; the D is unclear. The CDR3 is 13 amino acids. Trimming stripped 1 base from V and 4 bases from J, with 7 bases between. The V gene's germline CDR1 is SGHRS and CDR2 YFSETQ. CDR3 loop: CASSLWPADTQYF. CDR3 coding DNA: TGCGCCAGCAGCTTGTGGCCAGCAGATACGCAGTATTTT.

This clone was seen a few times. The chain has TRBV7-9 and TRBJ2-1; 10 bases match TRBD2. Germline V lookup: CDR1 SEHNR, CDR2 FQNEAQ (reference sequence). The trim removed 5 bases at V and 0 bases at J, leaving 4 bases unmatched. The CDR3 is made up of 16 amino acids. As DNA, the CDR3 is TGTGCCAGCAGCGGACTAGCGGAGAGCTCCTACAATGAGCAGTTCTTC. Amino acid sequence: CASSGLAESSYNEQFF.

This clone was observed a few times. This chain uses TRBV28 with TRBJ2-1; D is unresolved. Germline CDR1 and CDR2: MDHEN and SYDVKM. V lost 5 bases, J lost 6 bases, and 5 bases lay in between. The CDR3 covers 11 residues. CDR3 coding DNA: TGTGCCAGCAGTCCGAGCAATGAGCAGTTCTTC. Protein product: CASSPSNEQFF.